Each of the 19 T cell receptor beta chains below was sequenced from the same sample in a study of cytomegalovirus exposure and HLA in healthy donors. The data were produced by immunoSEQ multiplex PCR, yet TCRdb's version contains in-frame clones alone and is incomplete. The data contain about 240,000 clones, roughly 86% of them singletons. The sample consisted of PBMCs. The origin of the receptors is a woman aged 25 to 39 in good health and CMV-seropositive.

The CDR3: CASSEKPWDSGPKGKLFF. The CDR3 DNA reads as TGTGCCAGCAGTGAAAAACCCTGGGACAGCGGGCCTAAAGGAAAACTGTTTTTT. The chain links TRBV6-1 to TRBJ1-4, with TRBD1 identical over 7 bases. The CDR3 covers 18 residues. The V and J ends lost 2 bases and 10 bases, in that order; junction bases with no gene match: 19. Germline CDR1 is MNHNS and CDR2 is SASEGT.

The rearrangement joins TRBV19 to TRBJ2-1, with 11 bases aligning to TRBD2. Germline values: CDR1 LNHDA, CDR2 SQIVND (reference sequence). The CDR3 loop spans 15 amino acids. The ends lost 4 bases at V and 4 bases at J; junction bases unmatched: 3. This CDR3 reads CASSTGLAVYNEQFF. The CDR3 DNA is TGTGCCAGTAGTACGGGACTAGCGGTGTACAATGAGCAGTTCTTC.

The chain uses TRBV5-1 and TRBJ1-2; D is uncertain. This CDR3 has 13 amino acids. Between the trimmed V and J ends, which lost 3 bases and 4 bases, there was a span of 10 bases. Germline V lookup: CDR1 SGHRS, CDR2 YFSETQ. The CDR3 DNA is TGCGCCAGCAGCTCCGGGGATGGCTATGGCTACACCTTC. Protein: CASSSGDGYGYTF.

This rearrangement joins TRBV7-6 to TRBJ1-1; D unresolved. The germline V gene has CDR1 SGHVS and CDR2 FNYEAQ. Trimming left V 2 bases short and J 3 bases short, with 7 bases between. This CDR3 region has 13 residues. This CDR3 is CASSLSEDTEAFF. The CDR3 DNA reads TGTGCCAGCAGCTTATCTGAGGACACTGAAGCTTTCTTT.

The CDR3 DNA sequence: TGTGCCAGCAGCCAAGGCCCGGGTCAGCCCCAGCATTTT. Translated: CASSQGPGQPQHF. The rearrangement links TRBV14 to TRBJ1-5; D ambiguous. The V gene lost 1 base and the J gene lost 6 bases, with 7 bases spanning the gap. CDR1 SGHDN and CDR2 FVKESK come from the germline V gene. The CDR3 spans 13 residues. Filled out from reference TRBV14 and TRBJ1-5, the complete variable domain reads EAGVTQFPSHSVIEKGQTVTLRCDPISGHDNLYWYRRVMGKEIKFLLHFVKESKQDESGMPNNRFLAERTGGTYSTLKVQPAELEDSGVYFCASSQGPGQPQHFGDGTRLSIL.

The chain joins TRBV28 to TRBJ2-5, with 8 bases identical to TRBD2. CDR1 is MDHEN and CDR2 is SYDVKM in the germline V gene. The CDR3 runs 18 residues. The trim removed 4 bases at V and 4 bases at J, leaving 17 bases unmatched. The CDR3 loop is CASSSGWGPGGPGETQYF. CDR3 coding DNA: TGTGCCAGCAGTTCCGGATGGGGTCCGGGAGGGCCGGGAGAGACCCAGTACTTC.

This chain joins TRBV5-1 and TRBJ2-3; TRBD1 aligns across 8 bases. The CDR3 consists of 14 residues. Unmatched junction bases numbered 5, after V lost 4 bases and J lost 4 bases. Germline CDR1 reads SGHRS; CDR2 reads YFSETQ. CDR3 protein: CASSTGGMSDTQYF. The DNA for the CDR3 is TGCGCCAGCAGCACAGGGGGGATGTCAGATACGCAGTATTTT.

This clone was picked up one time. The rearrangement links TRBV6-4 to TRBJ2-1; D is unclear. The CDR3 covers 12 residues. CDR1 and CDR2 from the germline V gene are MRHNA and SNTAGT. V lost 7 bases and J 15 bases, leaving 19 bases between the germline ends. CDR3 in DNA: TGTGCCAGCATCGTCGACTGCTGGTACTTGTTCTTC. This translates into CASIVDCWYLFF.

The rearrangement joins TRBV6-6 to TRBJ2-2; 10 nucleotides align to TRBD2. V lost 6 bases and J lost 3; bases outside the gene matches: 7. The CDR3 has 16 residues. Germline CDR1 reads MNHNY; CDR2 reads SVGAGI (reference sequence). This chain's CDR3 is CASSPRGTSDTGELFF. The CDR3 DNA reads as TGTGCCAGCAGCCCCCGGGGGACTAGCGACACCGGGGAGCTGTTTTTT.

The chain couples TRBV5-1 to TRBJ1-4; 7 bases line up with TRBD1. This CDR3 has 15 amino acids. CDR1 is SGHRS and CDR2 is YFSETQ in the germline V gene. Losses at the gene ends were 4 bases for V and 3 bases for J; bases not matched to a gene: 6. The CDR3 here is CASSLQGLSNEKLFF. DNA of the CDR3: TGCGCCAGCAGCCTACAGGGGCTGTCTAATGAAAAACTGTTTTTT.

The chain recombines TRBV7-8 with TRBJ2-5; D is ambiguous. V shed 1 base and J shed 5 bases, with 17 bases lying between them. This CDR3 comprises 16 residues. CDR1 and CDR2 from the germline V gene are SGHVS and FQNEAQ. CDR3 in amino acids: CASSLVLTPSRETQYF. In DNA, the CDR3 is TGTGCCAGCAGCTTAGTTCTGACCCCCTCGCGGGAGACCCAGTACTTC.

V gene TRBV4-2 combines with J gene TRBJ2-7, with a tentative D call TRBD1 (5 bases). The CDR3 sequence is 14 residues long. Germline V lookup: CDR1 LGHNA, CDR2 YNFKEQ. V gave up 1 base and J gave up 3 bases, with 10 bases separating them. CDR3 bases: TGTGCCAGCAGCCAAGTGGGGCAGGGCTACGAGCAGTACTTC. This translates into CASSQVGQGYEQYF.

The chain combines TRBV10-3 with TRBJ1-5; D possibly corresponds to TRBD1 (5 bases). V was clipped by 7 bases and J by 3 bases, with 7 bases between them. Per germline, CDR1 ENHRY and CDR2 SYGVKD. This CDR3 has 12 amino acids. CDR3 amino acids: CAIKTDNQPQHF. The CDR3 DNA reads TGTGCCATCAAGACAGACAATCAGCCCCAGCATTTT.

This clone was seen more than once but under ten times. The chain couples TRBV20-1 to TRBJ2-7; 8 bases line up with TRBD2. Germline CDR1 DFQATT, CDR2 SNEGSKA (reference sequence). The CDR3 has 11 residues. CDR3 residues: CSGRALNEQYF. In nucleotides, the CDR3 is TGCAGCGGGAGGGCTCTCAACGAGCAGTACTTC.

This rearrangement joins TRBV9 to TRBJ1-5; tentative D call: TRBD1 (5 bases). The V end lost 1 base, the J end lost 1 base, and 9 bases lay between the germline ends. The CDR3 extends over 15 amino acids. CDR1 and CDR2 from the germline V gene are SGDLS and YYNGEE. The CDR3 spells CASSVSGSSNQPQHF. Here the CDR3 DNA reads TGTGCCAGCAGCGTATCAGGGTCGAGCAATCAGCCCCAGCATTTT.

As DNA, the CDR3 is TGTGCCAGCAGTTATTCACAGGGAATCCAAATCGAGCAGTACTTC. Protein: CASSYSQGIQIEQYF. J is TRBJ2-7 and V is TRBV6-6; tentative D call: TRBD1 (6 bases). Trimming pared 3 bases from V and 6 bases from J, leaving 18 bases between. From germline, CDR1 is MNHNY and CDR2 SVGAGI (reference sequence). This CDR3 has 15 residues.

The chain joins TRBV9 to TRBJ2-7; the match to TRBD2 covers 7 bases. There are 15 residues in the CDR3. Germline V gives CDR1 SGDLS, CDR2 YYNGEE. The J segment lost 1 base and the V segment lost 4 bases, leaving 8 bases of the junction unmatched. CDR3 amino acids: CASSPTGLDSYEQYF. The CDR3 nucleotides are TGTGCCAGCAGCCCCACTGGACTAGATTCCTACGAGCAGTACTTC. The full variable domain, its missing parts supplied by reference TRBV9 and TRBJ2-7, is DSGVTQTPKHLITATGQRVTLRCSPRSGDLSVYWYQQSLDQGLQFLIQYYNGEERAKGNILERFSAQQFPDLHSELNLSSLELGDSALYFCASSPTGLDSYEQYFGPGTRLTVT.

This clone is a singleton in its sample. Other DNA sequences in the same sample also yield this CDR3. The chain links TRBV30 to TRBJ1-2, with D perhaps TRBD1 (6 bases). V was clipped by 5 bases and J by 4 bases, with 11 bases between them. The CDR3 covers 12 residues. Germline lookup yields CDR1 GTSNPN and CDR2 SVGIG (reference sequence). The CDR3, as DNA: TGTGCCTGGGAGACAGGAAGCTATGGCTACACCTTC. Amino acids: CAWETGSYGYTF.

This CDR3 is CASSFIFSAGGETQYF. In DNA form, the CDR3 reads TGTGCCAGCAGTTTCATCTTTTCAGCGGGAGGAGAGACCCAGTACTTC. The rearrangement joins TRBV27 to TRBJ2-5; 9 bases map to TRBD2. Germline assignment: CDR1 MNHEY and CDR2 SMNVEV (reference sequence). The junction had 9 bases not matched to a gene; V was cut back by 3 bases and J by 4 bases. CDR3 length: 16 amino acids.